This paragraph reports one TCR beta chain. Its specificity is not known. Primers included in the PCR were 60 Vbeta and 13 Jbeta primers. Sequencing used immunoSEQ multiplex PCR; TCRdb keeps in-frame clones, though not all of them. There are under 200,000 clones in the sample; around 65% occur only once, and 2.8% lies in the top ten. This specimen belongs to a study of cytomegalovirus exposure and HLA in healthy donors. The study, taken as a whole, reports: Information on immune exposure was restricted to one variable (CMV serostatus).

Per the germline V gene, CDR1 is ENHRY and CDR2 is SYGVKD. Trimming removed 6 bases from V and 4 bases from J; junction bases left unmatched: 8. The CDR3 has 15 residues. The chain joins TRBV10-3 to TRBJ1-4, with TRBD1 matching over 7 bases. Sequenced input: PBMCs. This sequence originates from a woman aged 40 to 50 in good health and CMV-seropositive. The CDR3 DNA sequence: TGTGCCATCAGCTCCGGGACAGCGATTAATGAAAAACTGTTTTTT. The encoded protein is CAISSGTAINEKLFF.